This T cell receptor beta chain was profiled in a study of follicular helper T cells after annual influenza vaccination. The overall study: Days 0, 7 and 28 post-vaccination were the blood draw times.

Sequencing used immunoSEQ multiplex PCR; TCRdb keeps in-frame clones, though not all of them. The sample consists of about 10,000 clones, 81% of them appearing once. Time point described: 2014-2015 season, pre-vaccination. Before and after seasonal inactivated influenza vaccination, adults gave blood for sorting CD4 subsets for sequencing. With 2 bases removed from V and 8 bases from J, the gap between germline ends came to 16 bases. This CDR3 has 15 residues. Per germline, CDR1 SGHRS and CDR2 YFSETQ. Sequencing used CXCR5- memory CD4+ T cells sorted from blood, obtained on the day of influenza vaccination. V gene TRBV5-1 combines with J gene TRBJ1-4, with D perhaps matching TRBD1 (5 bases). The clonotype comes from an adult who received the influenza vaccine. CDR3 residues: CASSFLGAKEEKLFF. CDR3 nucleotide sequence: TGCGCCAGCAGCTTTCTTGGGGCCAAGGAGGAAAAACTGTTTTTT.